This TCR beta chain was sequenced during a study of cytomegalovirus exposure and HLA in healthy donors. Primers for the PCR totalled 60 Vbeta and 13 Jbeta. The table came from immunoSEQ multiplex PCR; TCRdb's copy has only in-frame clones and leaves some out. The sample holds approximately 170,000 clones; over 75% are singletons and the top ten take about 2.9%. This clonotype was sampled from a female donor in good health and CMV-seronegative. Sequenced sample: PBMCs.

As DNA, the CDR3 is TGTGCCAGCAGCTCCCTCCCCCCGAATAGGGGGCCGGGCAATGAGCAGTTCTTC. Translation gives CASSSLPPNRGPGNEQFF. This chain connects TRBV7-2 to TRBJ2-1; 7 nucleotides agree with TRBD1. The CDR3 has 18 residues. Germline CDR1 and CDR2: SGHTA and FQGNSA. Unmatched junction bases numbered 18, after V lost 4 bases and J lost 6 bases.